The TCR beta chain described here comes from a study of blood T cell repertoires in COVID-19. Study-level background: The United States, Italy and Spain supplied acute and convalescent COVID-19 samples. PBMCs, B-cell-depleted T cells, or T cells were the source of the cDNA or gDNA that made up the material.

Original handling: Estimated nucleated cell counts came from reference gene primer amplification. The data were produced by immunoSEQ multiplex PCR, yet TCRdb's version contains in-frame clones alone and is incomplete. V and J calls and clone size are copied from that table; D and trimming were computed from the DNA. The table lists about 100,000 clones, roughly 82% of them singletons. Germline CDR1 reads SGHRS; CDR2 reads YFSETQ. The CDR3 totals 14 residues. V was pared by 0 bases and J by 1 base, with 6 bases between. This chain connects TRBV5-1 to TRBJ2-3; D is perhaps TRBD1 (5 bases). The receptor comes from a man aged 60 to 69 with acute or convalescent COVID-19. The sample comprised peripheral blood. For the CDR3, the DNA is TGCGCCAGCAGCTTGGCCAGGGGCACAGATACGCAGTATTTT. This sequence encodes CASSLARGTDTQYF.